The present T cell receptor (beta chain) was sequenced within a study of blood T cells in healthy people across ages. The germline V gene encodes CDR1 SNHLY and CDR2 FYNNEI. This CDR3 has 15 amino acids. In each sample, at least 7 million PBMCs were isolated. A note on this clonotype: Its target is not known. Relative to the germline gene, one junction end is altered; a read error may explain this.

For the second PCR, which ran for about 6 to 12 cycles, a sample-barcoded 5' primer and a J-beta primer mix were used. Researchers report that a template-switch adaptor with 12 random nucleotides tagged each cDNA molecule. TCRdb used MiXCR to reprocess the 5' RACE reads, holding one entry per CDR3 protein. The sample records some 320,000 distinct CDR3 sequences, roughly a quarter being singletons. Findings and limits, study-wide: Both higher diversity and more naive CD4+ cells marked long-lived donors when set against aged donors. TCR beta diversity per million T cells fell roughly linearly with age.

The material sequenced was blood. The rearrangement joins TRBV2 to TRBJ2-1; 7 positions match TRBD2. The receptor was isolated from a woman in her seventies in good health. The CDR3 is CASSMGGSAYNEQFF. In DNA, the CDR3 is TGTGCCAGCAGTATGGGCGGGAGTGCCTACAACGAGCAGTTCTTC.